These 21 T cell receptor beta chains came from one sample sequenced in a study of long-term antiretroviral therapy in people with HIV. Sequencing relied on immunoSEQ assay v3.0, run at survey level. Sequencing used immunoSEQ multiplex PCR; TCRdb keeps in-frame clones, though not all of them. The table records around 13,000 clones, roughly 80% of them present only once. This sample comprised unsorted PBMCs, obtained 1.8 years before starting antiretroviral therapy. These receptor sequences come from a woman between 35 and 50 years old with HIV.

V usage is TRBV5-1 and J usage is TRBJ2-4; D is undetermined. Germline assignment: CDR1 SGHRS and CDR2 YFSETQ. The V end lost 0 bases, the J end lost 4 bases, and 8 bases lay between the germline ends. The CDR3 is 14 amino acids. CDR3 sequence reads: CASSLGGTKNIQYF. The CDR3 nucleotides are TGCGCCAGCAGCTTGGGGGGAACAAAAAACATTCAGTACTTC.

The CDR3 region is CASSLEAVPYNEQFF. The CDR3 nucleotides read TGTGCCAGCAGCTTAGAGGCTGTACCCTACAATGAGCAGTTCTTC. The chain has TRBV7-6 and TRBJ2-1, with D unclear. Germline CDR1 and CDR2: SGHVS and FNYEAQ. The CDR3 has 15 amino acids. V was cut by 1 base and J by 2 bases, with 9 bases left in between.

V and J are TRBV7-2 and TRBJ2-1, with D possibly TRBD2 on 6 matching bases. The CDR3 runs 15 residues. The germline gives CDR1 SGHTA, CDR2 FQGNSA. Trimming pared 5 bases from V and 2 bases from J, leaving 13 bases between. The CDR3 nucleotides read TGTGCCAGCAGCCCCGAGGAGCGGGCCTACAATGAGCAGTTCTTC. Translating it yields CASSPEERAYNEQFF.

The J gene is TRBJ1-5, the V gene TRBV6-1; unclear D gene. Germline V gives CDR1 MNHNS, CDR2 SASEGT. V was trimmed by 8 bases and J by 2 bases, leaving 4 bases between them. The CDR3 consists of 11 residues. The CDR3 loop is CASDGNQPQHF. DNA of the CDR3: TGTGCCAGCGACGGCAATCAGCCCCAGCATTTT.

The chain links TRBV5-1 to TRBJ2-1; TRBD1 or TRBD2 may be the D gene (5 bases each). The germline V gene encodes CDR1 SGHRS and CDR2 YFSETQ. V was cut by 0 bases and J by 4 bases, with 8 bases left in between. This CDR3 contains 14 residues. Here the CDR3 reads CASSLVGTYNEQFF. The CDR3 DNA is TGCGCCAGCAGCTTGGTGGGGACGTACAATGAGCAGTTCTTC.

The chain carries TRBV28 and TRBJ1-1; D unresolved. This CDR3 is 16 amino acids long. Germline CDR1 and CDR2: MDHEN and SYDVKM. The V gene lost 5 bases and the J gene lost 7 bases, with 23 bases spanning the gap. The CDR3 region has the DNA TGTGCCAGCAGTCCTCTGGGATCTTCTCCTGAGCGTGAAGCTTTCTTT. As protein: CASSPLGSSPEREAFF.

This clone was seen a single time. The rearrangement links TRBV18 to TRBJ1-5; tentative D call: TRBD1 (5 bases). From germline, CDR1 is KGHSH and CDR2 LQKENI. CDR3 length: 13 amino acids. V was trimmed by 3 bases and J by 5 bases, leaving 8 bases between them. The CDR3 region is CASSPGRDQPQHF. The CDR3 nucleotides are TGTGCCAGCTCACCGGGCAGGGATCAGCCCCAGCATTTT.

V is TRBV6-5 and J is TRBJ2-5; no clear D. The V gene's germline CDR1 is MNHEY and CDR2 SVGAGI. CDR3 length: 12 amino acids. The V gene lost 4 bases and the J gene lost 7 bases, with 10 bases spanning the gap. As DNA, the CDR3 is TGTGCCAGCAGTTCGACACTGGGGACCCAGTACTTC. This translates into CASSSTLGTQYF.

On this clone itself: Because the CDR3 is missing its conserved closing phenylalanine or tryptophan, this is likely a read error. The DNA is omitted, as the CDR3 cannot be located on it reliably, and the CDR3 follows TCRdb's listing. This chain uses TRBV4-1 with TRBJ1-2. The CDR3 extends over 19 residues, inclusive of both ends. Germline V CDR1 and CDR2: MGHRA, YSYEKL. The CDR3 loop is CASSQETVGPPLTMATSPI.

The chain recombines TRBV4-3 with TRBJ2-3, with 11 bases matching TRBD2. Per germline, CDR1 LGHNA and CDR2 YSLEER. Losses at the gene ends were 0 bases for V and 2 bases for J; bases not matched to a gene: 10. This CDR3 spans 19 amino acids. CDR3 in DNA: TGCGCCAGCAGCCAAGATCTAGGGGGTAGCGGGAGGGCCACAGATACGCAGTATTTT. This encodes CASSQDLGGSGRATDTQYF.

This clone was seen a single time. This chain connects TRBV7-9 to TRBJ1-1; D is unclear. The germline V and J ends were trimmed by 4 bases and 1 base, with 10 bases remaining between them. CDR3 length: 14 residues. Per the germline V gene, CDR1 is SEHNR and CDR2 is FQNEAQ (reference sequence). The DNA of the CDR3 is TGTGCCAGCAGCTACCCCCCAGGGAACACTGAAGCTTTCTTT. Translated: CASSYPPGNTEAFF.

V is TRBV6-1 and J is TRBJ2-2, with a possible D match to TRBD1 (6 bases). The CDR3 contains 12 residues. Per the germline V gene, CDR1 is MNHNS and CDR2 is SASEGT. V gave up 6 bases and J gave up 5 bases, with 7 bases separating them. CDR3 residues: CASSRGTGELFF. CDR3 coding DNA: TGTGCCAGCAGCAGGGGAACCGGGGAGCTGTTTTTT.

The CDR3 DNA sequence: TGTGCCAGCAGCCAGGGATGGGCGGAGACCCAGTACTTC. It yields the protein CASSQGWAETQYF. The gene calls are TRBV13 and TRBJ2-5, with D possibly being TRBD1 (5 bases). Between the trimmed V and J ends, which lost 5 bases and 5 bases, there was a span of 12 bases. CDR1 is PRHDT and CDR2 is FYEKMQ in the germline V gene (reference sequence). CDR3 length equals 13 residues.

By share, this clone counts as large. This chain connects TRBV7-9 to TRBJ2-7, with unresolved D. V lost 1 base and J 2 bases, leaving 9 bases between the germline ends. The CDR3 has 14 amino acids. Germline loops: CDR1 SEHNR, CDR2 FQNEAQ (reference sequence). CDR3 sequence (DNA): TGTGCCAGCAGCTTAGTTTGGGCAGCCTACGAGCAGTACTTC. Its protein product is CASSLVWAAYEQYF.

The V gene is TRBV19, the J gene TRBJ1-1, with D unclear. The CDR3 length is 13 residues. The ends were cut back, 4 bases at V and 1 base at J, with 7 bases in the middle. Germline V gene lookup returns CDR1 LNHDA and CDR2 SQIVND (reference sequence). The CDR3 DNA sequence: TGTGCCAGTAGTAGACGGGAGAACACTGAAGCTTTCTTT. As protein: CASSRRENTEAFF.

The chain combines TRBV7-9 with TRBJ1-5, with D uncertain. Germline values: CDR1 SEHNR, CDR2 FQNEAQ (reference sequence). Trimming left V 1 base short and J 0 bases short, with 4 bases between. The CDR3 consists of 14 residues. The CDR3 loop reads CASSLEHSNQPQHF. The DNA of the CDR3 is TGTGCCAGCAGCTTAGAGCATAGCAATCAGCCCCAGCATTTT.

The chain combines TRBV7-2 with TRBJ2-7; a weak D match, TRBD2 (6 bases). This CDR3 region has 15 residues. Germline assignment: CDR1 SGHTA and CDR2 FQGNSA. Trimming stripped 1 base from V and 2 bases from J, with 12 bases between. CDR3 amino acids: CASSLGGAGPYEQYF. DNA of the CDR3: TGTGCCAGCAGCTTAGGTGGCGCGGGACCCTACGAGCAGTACTTC.

V is TRBV9 and J is TRBJ1-2; D remains ambiguous. The germline V and J ends were trimmed by 5 bases and 2 bases, with 19 bases remaining between them. CDR1 and CDR2 from the germline V gene are SGDLS and YYNGEE. This CDR3 is 16 amino acids long. As DNA, the CDR3 is TGTGCCAGCAGTAAGACCTTTTTGGAAGGAAACTATGGCTACACCTTC. It specifies CASSKTFLEGNYGYTF.

This clone was seen a few times. V usage is TRBV7-9 and J usage is TRBJ1-4; possibly TRBD1 for D (6 bases). Germline V gives CDR1 SEHNR, CDR2 FQNEAQ (reference sequence). The CDR3 is 14 amino acids. Trimming removed 5 bases at V and 7 bases at J, with 14 bases between. The CDR3 sequence is CASSRSGGGEKLFF. Here the CDR3 DNA reads TGTGCCAGCAGCCGGTCCGGGGGCGGTGAAAAACTGTTTTTT.

This sequence joins TRBV9 and TRBJ2-2; weak D call: TRBD2 (5 bases). This CDR3 contains 15 residues. V was trimmed by 0 bases and J by 1 base, leaving 7 bases between them. Germline loops: CDR1 SGDLS, CDR2 YYNGEE. The CDR3 sequence is CASSVDGVNTGELFF. Here the CDR3 DNA reads TGTGCCAGCAGCGTAGACGGGGTGAACACCGGGGAGCTGTTTTTT.

V gene TRBV7-2 combines with J gene TRBJ2-7, with D tentatively TRBD2 (5 bases). The CDR3 totals 14 residues. CDR1 and CDR2 from the germline V gene are SGHTA and FQGNSA. Trimming removed 5 bases from V and 8 bases from J, with 19 bases in between. CDR3 in amino acids: CASSLDSSLDKQYF. The CDR3 nucleotides are TGTGCCAGCAGCCTAGACTCTAGCCTTGATAAGCAGTACTTC.